This is a list of T cell receptor beta chains from one sample in a study of T-cell reconstitution after alpha-beta-depleted transplantation in children. TCRdb used MiXCR to reprocess the PCR reads, holding one entry per CDR3 protein. The profile shows approximately 300,000 distinct CDR3 sequences, about 9.9% of them singletons. The sample consisted of peripheral blood, taken 180 days after TCRalphabeta/CD19-depleted stem cell transplant. The source is a male patient under 10 years old who had a stem cell transplant for chronic granulomatous disease, so the T cells may come from the graft donor. The CDR3 runs from the conserved cysteine through the conserved F or W. The order of the fields is D gene, clone size, J gene, V gene, CDR3 protein, CDR3 DNA. D genes are given only for firm matches. Clone size appears in some rows only: once, few, many, or a class for an expanded clone.

d_gene: NA
abundance: many
j_gene: TRBJ2-2
v_gene: TRBV7-2
CDR3aa: CASSLAQGPGELFF
CDR3nt: TGTGCCAGCAGCTTAGCCCAGGGGCCCGGGGAGCTGTTTTTT

d_gene: TRBD2
abundance: NA
j_gene: TRBJ2-7
v_gene: TRBV18
CDR3aa: CASAWTSGLNDEQYF
CDR3nt: TGTGCCAGCGCTTGGACTAGCGGTCTTAACGACGAGCAGTACTTC

d_gene: NA
abundance: many
j_gene: TRBJ1-1
v_gene: TRBV20-1
CDR3aa: CSASPPSTNTEAFF
CDR3nt: TGCAGTGCTAGTCCCCCCTCCACAAACACTGAAGCTTTCTTT

d_gene: NA
abundance: many
j_gene: TRBJ2-3
v_gene: TRBV20-1
CDR3aa: CSARGWDNLDF
CDR3nt: TGCAGTGCTAGAGGGTGGGACAACCTAGATTTT

d_gene: TRBD1
abundance: many
j_gene: TRBJ2-1
v_gene: TRBV5-1
CDR3aa: CASSGTGTTTYNEQFF
CDR3nt: TGCGCCAGCAGCGGGACAGGGACAACAACCTACAATGAGCAGTTCTTC

d_gene: NA
abundance: many
j_gene: TRBJ2-5
v_gene: TRBV28
CDR3aa: CASSLGPGGGQETQYF
CDR3nt: TGTGCCAGCAGTTTAGGACCCGGGGGAGGCCAAGAGACCCAGTACTTC

d_gene: TRBD2
abundance: many
j_gene: TRBJ2-1
v_gene: TRBV20-1
CDR3aa: CSASASGSHDEQFF
CDR3nt: TGCAGTGCTAGTGCTAGCGGGAGTCACGATGAGCAGTTCTTC

d_gene: NA
abundance: many
j_gene: TRBJ2-5
v_gene: TRBV7-8
CDR3aa: CASSSTEGGETQYF
CDR3nt: TGTGCCAGCAGCTCGACGGAGGGAGGAGAGACCCAGTACTTC

d_gene: NA
abundance: many
j_gene: TRBJ2-3
v_gene: TRBV20-1
CDR3aa: CSAPNTDTQYF
CDR3nt: TGCAGTGCTCCGAACACAGATACGCAGTATTTT

d_gene: TRBD2
abundance: NA
j_gene: TRBJ2-7
v_gene: TRBV5-6
CDR3aa: CASSLVPGGNSYEQYF
CDR3nt: TGTGCCAGCAGCTTGGTACCGGGAGGTAACTCCTACGAGCAGTACTTC

d_gene: TRBD2
abundance: many
j_gene: TRBJ2-1
v_gene: TRBV20-1
CDR3aa: CSAYSAGTSYNEQFF
CDR3nt: TGCAGTGCATACTCAGCGGGGACCTCCTACAATGAGCAGTTCTTC

d_gene: TRBD1
abundance: many
j_gene: TRBJ2-3
v_gene: TRBV29-1
CDR3aa: CSTGQGGDTQYF
CDR3nt: TGCAGCACTGGACAGGGAGGCGATACGCAGTATTTT

d_gene: TRBD1
abundance: many
j_gene: TRBJ2-1
v_gene: TRBV28
CDR3aa: CASSLVSGGSYNEQFF
CDR3nt: TGTGCCAGCAGTTTAGTTTCAGGGGGCTCCTACAATGAGCAGTTCTTC

d_gene: NA
abundance: many
j_gene: TRBJ2-5
v_gene: TRBV6-4
CDR3aa: CASSDPDETQYF
CDR3nt: TGTGCCAGCAGTGATCCGGACGAGACCCAGTACTTC

d_gene: TRBD2
abundance: many
j_gene: TRBJ2-3
v_gene: TRBV28
CDR3aa: CASSLAGTSALDTDTQYF
CDR3nt: TGTGCCAGCAGTTTAGCCGGGACTAGCGCTTTAGACACAGATACGCAGTATTTT

d_gene: NA
abundance: many
j_gene: TRBJ2-3
v_gene: TRBV5-1
CDR3aa: CASSLERQVADTQYF
CDR3nt: TGCGCCAGCAGCTTGGAGAGACAGGTTGCAGATACGCAGTATTTT

d_gene: NA
abundance: NA
j_gene: TRBJ2-7
v_gene: TRBV20-1
CDR3aa: CSARDRDVTYEQYF
CDR3nt: TGCAGTGCTAGAGATCGTGACGTGACCTACGAGCAGTACTTC

d_gene: TRBD1
abundance: many
j_gene: TRBJ1-1
v_gene: TRBV4-3
CDR3aa: CASSHFQDRQNTEAFF
CDR3nt: TGCGCCAGCAGCCACTTTCAGGACAGGCAGAACACTGAAGCTTTCTTT

d_gene: NA
abundance: many
j_gene: TRBJ2-2
v_gene: TRBV29-1
CDR3aa: CSAYGRGSTGELFF
CDR3nt: TGCAGCGCCTACGGGCGCGGGTCCACCGGGGAGCTGTTTTTT

d_gene: NA
abundance: many
j_gene: TRBJ2-1
v_gene: TRBV24-1
CDR3aa: CATSDLQGSGYNEQFF
CDR3nt: TGTGCCACCAGTGATCTACAGGGATCGGGTTACAATGAGCAGTTCTTC

d_gene: TRBD2
abundance: many
j_gene: TRBJ2-7
v_gene: TRBV20-1
CDR3aa: CSARDRVGRVYEQYF
CDR3nt: TGCAGTGCTAGAGATCGTGTCGGGAGGGTCTACGAGCAGTACTTC

d_gene: NA
abundance: many
j_gene: TRBJ2-7
v_gene: TRBV12-3/TRBV12-4
CDR3aa: CASSLMERYEQYF
CDR3nt: TGTGCCAGCAGTTTAATGGAAAGGTACGAGCAGTACTTC

d_gene: NA
abundance: many
j_gene: TRBJ2-4
v_gene: TRBV5-1
CDR3aa: CASRERTAKNIQYF
CDR3nt: TGCGCCAGCAGGGAAAGGACGGCCAAAAACATTCAGTACTTC

d_gene: TRBD2
abundance: many
j_gene: TRBJ2-1
v_gene: TRBV5-1
CDR3aa: CASSPLAGGAYNEQFF
CDR3nt: TGCGCCAGCAGCCCACTAGCGGGAGGGGCCTACAATGAGCAGTTCTTC

d_gene: NA
abundance: many
j_gene: TRBJ2-7
v_gene: TRBV5-1
CDR3aa: CASSLDGGKIYEQYF
CDR3nt: TGCGCCAGCAGCTTGGATGGGGGGAAGATCTACGAGCAGTACTTC

d_gene: NA
abundance: NA
j_gene: TRBJ2-3
v_gene: TRBV23-1
CDR3aa: CASSPRTASTDTQYF
CDR3nt: TGCGCCAGCAGTCCCCGGACTGCCAGCACAGATACGCAGTATTTT

d_gene: NA
abundance: NA
j_gene: TRBJ2-2
v_gene: TRBV9
CDR3aa: CASRSSLLNTGELFF
CDR3nt: TGTGCCAGCAGGTCTAGCCTATTAAACACCGGGGAGCTGTTTTTT

d_gene: TRBD1
abundance: many
j_gene: TRBJ1-6
v_gene: TRBV20-1
CDR3aa: CSARDQGGNNSPLHF
CDR3nt: TGCAGTGCTAGAGATCAGGGGGGTAATAATTCACCCCTCCACTTT

d_gene: NA
abundance: many
j_gene: TRBJ1-2
v_gene: TRBV5-1
CDR3aa: CASSLETGYGYTF
CDR3nt: TGCGCCAGCAGCTTGGAAACAGGCTATGGCTACACCTTC

d_gene: NA
abundance: NA
j_gene: TRBJ2-1
v_gene: TRBV5-1
CDR3aa: CASSPDFQADYNEQFF
CDR3nt: TGCGCCAGCAGCCCCGATTTCCAGGCCGACTACAATGAGCAGTTCTTC

d_gene: TRBD1
abundance: many
j_gene: TRBJ2-7
v_gene: TRBV27
CDR3aa: CARKGQGADEQYF
CDR3nt: TGTGCCAGGAAGGGACAGGGGGCGGACGAGCAGTACTTC

d_gene: NA
abundance: many
j_gene: TRBJ2-1
v_gene: TRBV20-1
CDR3aa: CSARTPSSYNEQFF
CDR3nt: TGCAGTGCTAGAACACCGAGCTCCTACAATGAGCAGTTCTTC

d_gene: NA
abundance: NA
j_gene: TRBJ1-6
v_gene: TRBV3-1
CDR3aa: CASSPRDGNSPLHF
CDR3nt: TGTGCCAGCAGCCCCCGGGACGGTAATTCACCCCTCCACTTT

d_gene: NA
abundance: many
j_gene: TRBJ2-5
v_gene: TRBV12-3/TRBV12-4
CDR3aa: CASSSAHAYQETQYF
CDR3nt: TGTGCCAGCAGTTCCGCCCACGCGTACCAAGAGACCCAGTACTTC

d_gene: TRBD2
abundance: many
j_gene: TRBJ2-7
v_gene: TRBV6-5
CDR3aa: CASSYLSAGVSYEQYF
CDR3nt: TGTGCCAGCAGTTACTTGTCAGCGGGAGTCTCCTACGAGCAGTACTTC

d_gene: NA
abundance: many
j_gene: TRBJ2-7
v_gene: TRBV18
CDR3aa: CASSPPEQNLYEQYF
CDR3nt: TGTGCCAGCTCACCACCGGAACAGAACCTCTACGAGCAGTACTTC

d_gene: TRBD1
abundance: NA
j_gene: TRBJ2-7
v_gene: TRBV6-5
CDR3aa: CASSWKGTGSYEQYF
CDR3nt: TGTGCCAGCAGTTGGAAAGGGACAGGTTCCTACGAGCAGTACTTC

d_gene: NA
abundance: many
j_gene: TRBJ2-1
v_gene: TRBV20-1
CDR3aa: CSARHLSGWARGNEQFF
CDR3nt: TGCAGTGCTAGGCACCTATCGGGATGGGCGCGGGGCAATGAGCAGTTCTTC

d_gene: TRBD2
abundance: many
j_gene: TRBJ2-5
v_gene: TRBV20-1
CDR3aa: CSATSGVGKETQYF
CDR3nt: TGCAGTGCTACTAGCGGGGTGGGAAAAGAGACCCAGTACTTC

d_gene: NA
abundance: many
j_gene: TRBJ2-3
v_gene: TRBV6-1
CDR3aa: CASSDVWNTDTQYF
CDR3nt: TGTGCCAGCAGTGATGTCTGGAACACAGATACGCAGTATTTT

d_gene: TRBD1
abundance: many
j_gene: TRBJ1-1
v_gene: TRBV5-1
CDR3aa: CASVPTGETEAFF
CDR3nt: TGCGCCAGCGTCCCAACAGGGGAAACTGAAGCTTTCTTT

d_gene: NA
abundance: many
j_gene: TRBJ2-5
v_gene: TRBV7-6
CDR3aa: CASSHGRQETQYF
CDR3nt: TGTGCCAGCAGCCACGGACGACAAGAGACCCAGTACTTC

d_gene: NA
abundance: few
j_gene: TRBJ1-1
v_gene: TRBV27
CDR3aa: CASSLGSAGPGLTEAFF
CDR3nt: TGTGCCAGCAGTTTAGGTTCGGCAGGACCGGGACTCACTGAAGCTTTCTTT

d_gene: NA
abundance: many
j_gene: TRBJ2-3
v_gene: TRBV29-1
CDR3aa: CSVEILGLDTQYF
CDR3nt: TGCAGCGTTGAAATATTGGGCTTAGATACGCAGTATTTT

d_gene: NA
abundance: many
j_gene: TRBJ2-3
v_gene: TRBV11-2
CDR3aa: CASSLTPRRTDTQYF
CDR3nt: TGTGCCAGCAGCCTGACTCCGAGGAGAACAGATACGCAGTATTTT

d_gene: TRBD2
abundance: many
j_gene: TRBJ2-7
v_gene: TRBV7-9
CDR3aa: CASSSATSTPSYEQYF
CDR3nt: TGTGCCAGCAGCTCAGCGACTAGCACTCCCTCCTACGAGCAGTACTTC

d_gene: NA
abundance: many
j_gene: TRBJ2-7
v_gene: TRBV27
CDR3aa: CASSYGGKPTYEQYF
CDR3nt: TGTGCCAGCAGTTACGGCGGGAAGCCTACCTACGAGCAGTACTTC

d_gene: TRBD2
abundance: many
j_gene: TRBJ2-3
v_gene: TRBV20-1
CDR3aa: CSAARLAGSTDTQYF
CDR3nt: TGCAGTGCCGCCCGACTAGCGGGGTCCACAGATACGCAGTATTTT

d_gene: TRBD1
abundance: many
j_gene: TRBJ2-5
v_gene: TRBV20-1
CDR3aa: CRANWDRRSDTQYF
CDR3nt: TGCAGGGCAAATTGGGACAGAAGATCCGATACCCAGTACTTC

d_gene: TRBD1
abundance: few
j_gene: TRBJ2-2
v_gene: TRBV14
CDR3aa: CASSGGTGGLTGELFF
CDR3nt: TGTGCCAGCAGCGGCGGGACAGGGGGCTTGACCGGGGAGCTGTTTTTT

d_gene: NA
abundance: many
j_gene: TRBJ2-1
v_gene: TRBV7-9
CDR3aa: CASRLFNEQFF
CDR3nt: TGTGCCAGCAGACTATTCAATGAGCAGTTCTTC